A single sample gave rise to the 10 T cell receptor beta chains below, sequenced in a study of T cell repertoires in cytomegalovirus infection. Each CDR3 protein is one row after TCRdb ran MiXCR on the reads. Of roughly 180,000 distinct CDR3 sequences in the sample, approximately 18% were seen once. Input material: CD8+ T cells from PBMCs. These receptors originate from a human donor in good health (CMV status not recorded). Some clones in this sample may be carry-over from other donors' samples.

The chain uses TRBV7-2 and TRBJ1-6; no firm D call. The CDR3 sequence is 16 residues long. Trimming removed 1 base at V and 0 bases at J, with 7 bases between. Germline assignment: CDR1 SGHTA and CDR2 FQGNSA. The CDR3 DNA reads as TGTGCCAGCAGCTTAGACGGCAGCTCCTATAATTCACCCCTCCACTTT. It specifies CASSLDGSSYNSPLHF. Full variable domain (rest looked up from reference TRBV7-2 and TRBJ1-6): GAGVSQSPSNKVTEKGKDVELRCDPISGHTALYWYRQSLGQGLEFLIYFQGNSAPDKSGLPSDRFSAERTGGSVSTLTIQRTQQEDSAVYLCASSLDGSSYNSPLHFGNGTRLTVT.

This rearrangement joins TRBV28 to TRBJ2-3; D uncertain. V was pared by 5 bases and J by 4 bases, with 19 bases between. Looked up from germline, CDR1 is MDHEN and CDR2 is SYDVKM. The CDR3 has 16 residues. CDR3 amino acids: CASSPIAVGDADTQYF. The CDR3, as DNA: TGTGCCAGCAGTCCTATCGCCGTCGGAGACGCAGATACGCAGTATTTT.

This clonotype came up a few times. The rearrangement uses TRBV7-3 and TRBJ2-3; the match to TRBD2 covers 10 bases. CDR3 length equals 17 residues. Germline CDR1 reads SGHTA; CDR2 reads FQGTGA. V shed 5 bases, J shed 2 bases, and the junction held 10 bases outside the gene matches. The CDR3 is CASSPNIGLAATDTQYF. The DNA of the CDR3 is TGTGCCAGCAGCCCCAATATTGGACTAGCGGCCACAGATACGCAGTATTTT.

This clonotype came up a few times. This chain connects TRBV4-2 to TRBJ1-5, with D tentatively TRBD1 (5 bases). The CDR3 length is 18 residues. CDR1 and CDR2 from the germline V gene are LGHNA and YNFKEQ. Trimming cost V 8 bases and J 3 bases, with 26 bases left between them. Here the CDR3 reads CASEKKRPEGPINQPQHF. Written as DNA, the CDR3 is TGTGCCAGCGAAAAAAAACGTCCGGAGGGGCCTATCAATCAGCCCCAGCATTTT.

The chain combines TRBV5-1 with TRBJ2-1; TRBD2 aligns across 7 bases. V gave up 0 bases and J gave up 7 bases; unmatched junction bases: 7. There are 15 residues in the CDR3. CDR1 and CDR2 from the germline V gene are SGHRS and YFSETQ. The CDR3 bases are TGCGCCAGCAGCTTGGCCGGGGAGGGTTTGAATGAGCAGTTCTTC. Translation gives CASSLAGEGLNEQFF.

The chain couples TRBV6-5 to TRBJ2-3; D ambiguous. Trimming took off 7 bases at V and 3 bases at J, with 14 bases between the two ends. Germline V gene sequence: CDR1 MNHEY, CDR2 SVGAGI. This CDR3 is built from 14 residues. CDR3 bases: TGTGCCAGCACCTCACGGAATAGAACAGATACGCAGTATTTT. It is translated as CASTSRNRTDTQYF.

This clonotype was detected a few times. The rearrangement links TRBV6-6 to TRBJ2-1; D may correspond to TRBD1 or TRBD2 (5 bases each). With 2 bases removed from V and 8 bases from J, the gap between germline ends came to 10 bases. CDR1 MNHNY and CDR2 SVGAGI come from the germline V gene (reference sequence). CDR3 length equals 13 residues. The DNA for the CDR3 is TGTGCCAGCAGTTACGAGGGGTTCGATGAGCAGTTCTTC. Its translation: CASSYEGFDEQFF.

The genes are TRBV12-3 or TRBV12-4 and TRBJ2-7; tentative D call: TRBD1 (5 bases). The CDR3 loop spans 15 amino acids. V lost 6 bases to trimming and J lost 1 base, with 16 bases between them. The CDR3 nucleotides are TGTGCCAGCAGCCTCACAGTGGGGCTTTCCTACGAGCAGTACTTC. As protein: CASSLTVGLSYEQYF.

The V call is TRBV20-1, the J call TRBJ2-4; 7 nucleotides agree with TRBD1. The V segment lost 0 bases and the J segment 8 bases; nucleotides outside the gene matches: 10. CDR3 size: 15 residues. From germline, CDR1 is DFQATT and CDR2 SNEGSKA (reference sequence). CDR3 in DNA: TGCAGTGCTAGAGATAGGAGGCAGGGGGTGGACATTCAGTACTTC. This sequence encodes CSARDRRQGVDIQYF.

V and J are TRBV7-2 and TRBJ2-2; D is unresolved. CDR3 length equals 19 residues. Germline-derived CDR1 and CDR2 are SGHTA and FQGNSA. Trimming removed 3 bases from V and 1 base from J, with 21 bases in between. CDR3 sequence (DNA): TGTGCCAGCAGCTTGGACGGTGGAGCTGTGTATAAGAACACCGGGGAGCTGTTTTTT. This translates into CASSLDGGAVYKNTGELFF.